These 24 T cell receptor beta chains originate from one sample sequenced in a study of control samples from healthy donors and cancer patients (dated by TCRdb to 2018 to 2021). Library method: the immunoSEQ multiplex PCR assay. Here the immuneACCESS table is served through TCRdb, limited to in-frame sequences with V and J called. Missing clones are a known gap in these copies; in checked studies unresolved V genes cover under half, and the rest lacks a known reason. This sample lists over 110,000 clones; 75% to 90% were detected once. The ten biggest clones cover about 9% of the sample. Sample: blood. The source of these receptors is a woman in her twenties or thirties in good health.

The chain employs TRBV6-5 and TRBJ2-3; TRBD1 aligns across 12 bases. Germline-derived CDR1 and CDR2 are MNHEY and SVGAGI. This CDR3 has 16 amino acids. V shed 2 bases and J 2 bases; nucleotides not matched to a gene: 2. CDR3 coding DNA: TGTGCCAGCAGTTACGGGACAGGGGGCTCCACAGATACGCAGTATTTT. It codes for CASSYGTGGSTDTQYF.

The CDR3 spells CASRPPGCTSGRARETQYF. DNA of the CDR3: TGTGCAAGTCGCCCCCCAGGGTGTACTAGCGGGAGGGCTAGGGAGACCCAGTACTTC. The chain joins TRBV12-2 to TRBJ2-5; the table's D gene call, TRBD2, was not cross checked with the DNA. TRBV12-2 is tagged as a pseudogene. The CDR3 covers 19 residues.

This chain uses TRBV30 with TRBJ1-2, with 10 bases matching TRBD1. Germline CDR1 GTSNPN, CDR2 SVGIG (reference sequence). Unmatched junction bases numbered 4, after V lost 2 bases and J lost 7 bases. The CDR3 has 13 amino acids. The CDR3 DNA sequence: TGTGCCTGGAGTCCGGGACAGGGGTTTGGCTACACCTTC. It codes for CAWSPGQGFGYTF.

As DNA, the CDR3 is TGCGCCAGCAGCTTGGGGGTCGGATTGGACGAAAAACTGTTTTTT. This codes for CASSLGVGLDEKLFF. The rearrangement links TRBV5-1 to TRBJ1-4; D remains unclear. Trimming took off 0 bases at V and 8 bases at J, with 14 bases between the two ends. The CDR3 totals 15 residues. Germline V gene data show CDR1 as SGHRS and CDR2 as YFSETQ.

The rearrangement links TRBV4-2 to TRBJ2-6; D is unclear. There are 13 residues in the CDR3. Germline V gene sequence: CDR1 LGHNA, CDR2 YNFKEQ. Trimming pared 3 bases from V and 1 base from J, leaving 1 base between. CDR3: CASSQSGANVLTF. CDR3 DNA sequence: TGTGCCAGCAGCCAGTCTGGGGCCAACGTCCTGACTTTC.

The rearrangement joins TRBV10-3 to TRBJ1-6; D is unresolved. V lost 4 bases and J 2 bases, leaving 12 bases between the germline ends. The germline V gene encodes CDR1 ENHRY and CDR2 SYGVKD. This CDR3 comprises 16 residues. CDR3 sequence (DNA): TGTGCCATCAGTGGAGGCAGTTTAACCTATAATTCACCCCTCCACTTT. Protein: CAISGGSLTYNSPLHF.

The CDR3 spells CASSLGTGGFSGNTIYF. DNA of the CDR3: TGTGCCAGCAGTTTAGGGACAGGGGGCTTCTCTGGAAACACCATATATTTT. V and J are TRBV28 and TRBJ1-3; 12 bases map to TRBD1. This CDR3 has 17 amino acids. Germline lookup yields CDR1 MDHEN and CDR2 SYDVKM. V lost 2 bases and J lost 0; bases outside the gene matches: 2.

The CDR3: CAWNDRAEAFF. The CDR3 DNA sequence: TGTGCCTGGAATGACAGGGCGGAAGCTTTCTTT. The rearrangement uses TRBV30 and TRBJ1-1, with 7 bases that match TRBD1. Germline V gene sequence: CDR1 GTSNPN, CDR2 SVGIG (reference sequence). The J segment lost 8 bases and the V segment lost 4 bases, leaving 4 bases of the junction unmatched. This CDR3 has 11 residues.

The V and J genes are TRBV9 and TRBJ2-7; 7 positions agree with TRBD1. V dropped 0 bases and J dropped 0; count of bases not matched to a gene: 18. The CDR3 consists of 20 residues. Per germline, CDR1 SGDLS and CDR2 YYNGEE. CDR3 coding DNA: TGTGCCAGCAGCGTAGGTCCCGGGACAGAAGATTATTACAGCTCCTACGAGCAGTACTTC. Residues: CASSVGPGTEDYYSSYEQYF.

V usage is TRBV6-4 and J usage is TRBJ2-4, with D possibly being TRBD2 (5 bases). The CDR3 has 15 amino acids. Germline CDR1 reads MRHNA; CDR2 reads SNTAGT. Trimming cost V 7 bases and J 0 bases, with 13 bases left between them. CDR3 bases: TGTGCCAGCATTTTTAGCGACCTAGCCAAAAACATTCAGTACTTC. Translation: CASIFSDLAKNIQYF.

This sequence joins TRBV19 and TRBJ1-6; TRBD1 is a possible D gene (6 bases). From germline, CDR1 is LNHDA and CDR2 SQIVND (reference sequence). V dropped 11 bases and J dropped 10 bases, with 24 bases sitting between them. The CDR3 is made up of 15 amino acids. CDR3 DNA sequence: TGTGCCTCCGCATTGGGGGCCGCCAGAGGGTCACCCCTCCACTTT. Residues: CASALGAARGSPLHF.

The chain recombines TRBV7-9 with TRBJ2-1, with TRBD2 matching over 7 bases. Unmatched junction bases numbered 9, after V lost 4 bases and J lost 3 bases. This CDR3 spans 16 amino acids. Per germline, CDR1 SEHNR and CDR2 FQNEAQ (reference sequence). CDR3 in DNA: TGTGCCAGCAGCTATAGGGGCGGGAGCGGCTACAATGAGCAGTTCTTC. This sequence encodes CASSYRGGSGYNEQFF. Complete variable domain (other parts from reference TRBV7-9 and TRBJ2-1): DTGVSQNPRHKITKRGQNVTFRCDPISEHNRLYWYRQTLGQGPEFLTYFQNEAQLEKSRLLSDRFSAERPKGSFSTLEIQRTEQGDSAMYLCASSYRGGSGYNEQFFGPGTRLTVL.

This chain uses TRBV3-1 (or the pseudogene TRBV3-2) with TRBJ1-2; tentative D call: TRBD1 (6 bases). Germline CDR1 LGHDT, CDR2 YNNKEL (reference sequence). The CDR3 is made up of 15 amino acids. The germline V and J ends were trimmed by 0 bases and 6 bases, with 14 bases remaining between them. The CDR3: CASSQDVGTWDGYTF. The CDR3 region has the DNA TGTGCCAGCAGCCAAGACGTGGGGACATGGGATGGCTACACCTTC.

The V and J genes are TRBV29-1 and TRBJ1-6; no definite D call. The CDR3 has 13 residues. In germline, CDR1 is SQVTM, CDR2 ANQGSEA. The V and J ends lost 3 bases and 8 bases respectively, with 11 bases between them. CDR3 in DNA: TGCAGCGTTGAGGAGGGAGGTGATTCACCCCTCCACTTT. It translates to CSVEEGGDSPLHF. Combining the CDR3 with reference TRBV29-1 and TRBJ1-6 gives the whole variable domain SAVISQKPSRDICQRGTSLTIQCQVDSQVTMMFWYRQQPGQSLTLIATANQGSEATYESGFVIDKFPISRPNLTFSTLTVSNMSPEDSSIYLCSVEEGGDSPLHFGNGTRLTVT.

The chain joins TRBV28 to TRBJ1-3; 7 bases line up with TRBD1. J lost 4 bases, V lost 5 bases, and 14 bases had no gene match. Looked up from germline, CDR1 is MDHEN and CDR2 is SYDVKM. CDR3 size: 17 residues. The CDR3 is CASSPRQGRTGGNTIYF. Here the CDR3 DNA reads TGTGCCAGCAGTCCCCGACAGGGTCGTACTGGGGGAAACACCATATATTTT.

V is TRBV24-1 and J is TRBJ2-2; D is uncertain. The V end lost 2 bases, the J end lost 5 bases, and 5 bases lay between the germline ends. The CDR3 totals 13 residues. CDR1 is KGHDR, CDR2 SFDVKD, per germline. As DNA, the CDR3 is TGTGCCACCAGTGATTCGGGTACCGGGGAGCTGTTTTTT. Translation gives CATSDSGTGELFF.

V usage is TRBV11-2 and J usage is TRBJ2-7; D unresolved. Germline V gene sequence: CDR1 SGHAT, CDR2 FQNNGV. V was trimmed by 4 bases and J by 0 bases, leaving 13 bases between them. The CDR3 runs 15 residues. The CDR3 sequence: CASSSARQSSYEQYF. The CDR3 bases are TGTGCCAGCAGCTCGGCACGGCAGAGCTCCTACGAGCAGTACTTC.

The J gene is TRBJ2-2, the V gene TRBV9; D gene uncertain. V lost 0 bases and J lost 7, with 10 bases in between. The CDR3 has 14 residues. Germline loops: CDR1 SGDLS, CDR2 YYNGEE. In nucleotides, the CDR3 is TGTGCCAGCAGCGTAGGGCTAGATGGCGGGGAGCTGTTTTTT. Protein sequence: CASSVGLDGGELFF.

V and J are TRBV7-2 and TRBJ2-1, with TRBD2 matching 7 bases. Germline values: CDR1 SGHTA, CDR2 FQGNSA. The ends lost 2 bases at V and 9 bases at J; junction bases unmatched: 7. This CDR3 spans 14 amino acids. CDR3 residues: CASSLRSGAFEQFF. The CDR3, as DNA: TGTGCCAGCAGCTTACGGAGCGGGGCATTTGAGCAGTTCTTC.

The chain joins TRBV19 to TRBJ2-2; D gene unclear. CDR1 and CDR2 (germline): LNHDA, SQIVND (reference sequence). This CDR3 spans 13 amino acids. V was clipped by 8 bases and J by 2 bases, with 9 bases between them. For the CDR3, the DNA is TGTGCCAGTTTTCACAGAAACACCGGGGAGCTGTTTTTT. It codes for CASFHRNTGELFF.

V gene TRBV18 combines with J gene TRBJ2-1; possibly TRBD1 for D (6 bases). The CDR3 contains 16 residues. V lost 2 bases and J 4 bases, leaving 15 bases between the germline ends. The V gene's germline CDR1 is KGHSH and CDR2 LQKENI. CDR3 sequence reads: CASSPETGTTYNEQFF. CDR3 coding DNA: TGTGCCAGCTCACCAGAAACCGGGACAACTTACAATGAGCAGTTCTTC.

The chain uses TRBV3-1 (or the pseudogene TRBV3-2) and TRBJ2-3; no reliable D call. Per the germline V gene, CDR1 is LGHDT and CDR2 is YNNKEL (reference sequence). Trimming took 4 bases from V and 4 from J, leaving 12 bases between them. This CDR3 contains 14 residues. CDR3 bases: TGTGCCAGCAGCCCCTCCTCGTTTGCAGATACGCAGTATTTT. Its translation: CASSPSSFADTQYF.

The J gene is TRBJ2-7, the V gene TRBV6-5; 7 bases agree with TRBD2. This CDR3 has 15 amino acids. Germline CDR1 MNHEY, CDR2 SVGAGI. Trimming removed 4 bases from V and 2 bases from J; junction bases left unmatched: 8. The CDR3 loop reads CASSSPGTTPYEQYF. CDR3 nucleotide sequence: TGTGCCAGCAGTTCACCCGGGACTACCCCCTACGAGCAGTACTTC.

The J gene is TRBJ2-3, the V gene TRBV5-5; D possibly matches TRBD1 or TRBD2 (5 bases each). The V end was cut by 3 bases, the J end by 2 bases, with 10 bases between. The length of the CDR3 is 14 residues. Germline values: CDR1 SGHKS, CDR2 YYEKEE (reference sequence). CDR3 amino acids: CASSSGLATDTQYF. Here the CDR3 DNA reads TGTGCCAGCAGCTCGGGGCTTGCCACAGATACGCAGTATTTT.